One and the same sample provided the 27 T cell receptor beta chains below, sequenced in a study of T-cell reconstitution after alpha-beta-depleted transplantation in children. The authors prepared the TCRbeta library with unique molecular identifiers. TCRdb used MiXCR to reprocess the PCR reads, holding one entry per CDR3 protein. The sample holds over 550,000 distinct CDR3 sequences, about 11% seen once. Sequencing was performed on PBMCs from the stem cell graft donor, taken from the stem cell graft. The receptor source for this set is a human donor who donated a stem cell graft to a child with acute myeloid leukemia.

In this sample, this clonotype turned up a few times. The chain uses TRBV9 and TRBJ2-5, with a tentative D call TRBD2 (5 bases). The germline CDR1 and CDR2 sequences are SGDLS and YYNGEE. The CDR3 runs to 14 residues. The V end lost 0 bases, the J end lost 2 bases, and 8 bases lay between the germline ends. CDR3 bases: TGTGCCAGCAGCGTAGGTGGGAGTCAAGAGACCCAGTACTTC. It yields the protein CASSVGGSQETQYF.

A few counts support this clonotype. This chain joins TRBV5-6 and TRBJ1-1, with D possibly TRBD1 on 5 matching bases. Germline CDR1 SGHDT, CDR2 YYEEEE. V lost 6 bases and J lost 7, with 19 bases in between. This CDR3 has 14 residues. CDR3 protein: CASTPWGTGGEAFF. The CDR3 nucleotides read TGTGCCAGCACCCCCTGGGGCACGGGGGGTGAAGCTTTCTTT.

The chain has TRBV25-1 and TRBJ1-3, with TRBD1 as a possible D gene (6 bases). The CDR3 extends over 16 amino acids. Germline values: CDR1 MGHDK, CDR2 SYGVNS. Trimming stripped 5 bases from V and 1 base from J, with 15 bases between. In nucleotides, the CDR3 is TGTGCCAGCAGTCCCCCCCAGGGGTGGTCTGGAAACACCATATATTTT. Translation gives CASSPPQGWSGNTIYF.

This clonotype occurred many times. V and J are TRBV15 and TRBJ2-1, with 8 bases fitting TRBD1. The V and J ends lost 4 bases and 4 bases, in that order; junction bases with no gene match: 6. Germline CDR1 and CDR2: LNHNV and YYDKDF (reference sequence). There are 15 residues in the CDR3. CDR3 bases: TGTGCCACCAGCAAAACAGGGGGGTCGTACAATGAGCAGTTCTTC. Protein sequence: CATSKTGGSYNEQFF.

This clonotype was found a few times. The chain joins TRBV9 to TRBJ2-5; TRBD2 might be the D (5 bases). This CDR3 comprises 15 residues. Between the trimmed V and J ends, which lost 0 bases and 9 bases, there was a span of 18 bases. Germline assignment: CDR1 SGDLS and CDR2 YYNGEE. In DNA form, the CDR3 reads TGTGCCAGCAGCGTAGACGGTCTAGCCGGCCAGGCCCAGTACTTC. Protein product: CASSVDGLAGQAQYF.

There are many counts of this clonotype. J is TRBJ2-3 and V is TRBV12-3 or TRBV12-4; maybe TRBD1 (6 bases). The CDR3 has 14 residues. Trimming stripped 5 bases from V and 4 bases from J, with 13 bases between. In DNA form, the CDR3 reads TGTGCCAGCAGTCTAACAGGGTTCGCAGATACGCAGTATTTT. It specifies CASSLTGFADTQYF.

The rearrangement uses TRBV18 and TRBJ2-7, with a possible D match to TRBD1 (5 bases). CDR3 length: 14 amino acids. Germline CDR1 reads KGHSH; CDR2 reads LQKENI. Trimming took off 8 bases at V and 2 bases at J, with 16 bases between the two ends. The CDR3 DNA is TGTGCCAGCACGCGACAGTTCCCAACCTACGAGCAGTACTTC. This codes for CASTRQFPTYEQYF.

Many counts were recorded for this clonotype. The V and J genes are TRBV28 and TRBJ2-7; D remains ambiguous. This CDR3 has 12 residues. CDR1 and CDR2 (germline): MDHEN, SYDVKM. Trimming pared 9 bases from V and 2 bases from J, leaving 11 bases between. The CDR3 reads CASFGPPYEQYF. DNA of the CDR3: TGTGCCAGTTTCGGGCCCCCCTACGAGCAGTACTTC.

This clonotype was found many times. The genes are TRBV5-6 and TRBJ1-1; unclear D gene. V was cut by 0 bases and J by 1 base, with 13 bases left in between. The CDR3 is made up of 16 amino acids. The V gene's germline CDR1 is SGHDT and CDR2 YYEEEE. The CDR3, as DNA: TGTGCCAGCAGCTTGGATGGCTTGATGGAGAACACTGAAGCTTTCTTT. Translating gives CASSLDGLMENTEAFF.

The sample holds a few counts of this clonotype. This chain links TRBV10-2 with TRBJ1-2, with D perhaps TRBD1 (6 bases). The germline gives CDR1 WSHSY, CDR2 SAAADI. The CDR3 totals 16 residues. V was trimmed by 3 bases and J by 6 bases, leaving 20 bases between them. CDR3 residues: CASSERVTGRGDGYTF. CDR3 in DNA: TGCGCCAGCAGTGAAAGGGTAACAGGGCGAGGTGATGGCTACACCTTC.

This clonotype has a count of ten or more. The chain joins TRBV29-1 to TRBJ1-4; no clear D gene. V lost 6 bases and J 3 bases, leaving 14 bases between the germline ends. From germline, CDR1 is SQVTM and CDR2 ANQGSEA. This CDR3 has 14 residues. CDR3 in amino acids: CSVASGSSNEKLFF. The DNA for the CDR3 is TGCAGCGTAGCGAGCGGCAGTTCTAATGAAAAACTGTTTTTT. Supplemented by reference TRBV29-1 and TRBJ1-4, the full variable domain reads SAVISQKPSRDICQRGTSLTIQCQVDSQVTMMFWYRQQPGQSLTLIATANQGSEATYESGFVIDKFPISRPNLTFSTLTVSNMSPEDSSIYLCSVASGSSNEKLFFGSGTQLSVL.

This clonotype was seen ten or more times. This chain connects TRBV5-1 to TRBJ2-1, with 12 positions matching TRBD2. The CDR3 loop spans 17 amino acids. CDR1 SGHRS and CDR2 YFSETQ come from the germline V gene. The V and J ends lost 0 bases and 7 bases, in that order; junction bases with no gene match: 8. In nucleotides, the CDR3 is TGCGCCAGCAGCTTGGGGACTAGCGGGGCCCTTCGGAATGAGCAGTTCTTC. This translates into CASSLGTSGALRNEQFF.

The CDR3 nucleotides are TGTGCCAGCAGCAAAGGCCGCCATCCGCCTGGAAACACCATATATTTT. It codes for CASSKGRHPPGNTIYF. The genes are TRBV21-1 and TRBJ1-3. TRBV21-1 is marked as a pseudogene. The CDR3 extends over 16 amino acids.

In this sample, this clonotype turned up many times. The chain employs TRBV5-1 and TRBJ2-3, with D possibly matching TRBD1 (7 bases). This CDR3 has 14 residues. Germline V gives CDR1 SGHRS, CDR2 YFSETQ. Trimming removed 4 bases at V and 4 bases at J, with 13 bases between. CDR3 DNA sequence: TGCGCCAGCAGCACGCAGGGGGGCCCAGATACGCAGTATTTT. It yields the protein CASSTQGGPDTQYF.

This clonotype was seen at least ten times. The chain combines TRBV4-2 with TRBJ1-1; 10 nucleotides match TRBD1. The germline gives CDR1 LGHNA, CDR2 YNFKEQ. J lost 4 bases, V lost 3 bases, and 2 bases had no gene match. CDR3 length: 14 residues. The DNA of the CDR3 is TGTGCCAGCAGCCAGTGGACAGGGGGCACTGAAGCTTTCTTT. It specifies CASSQWTGGTEAFF.

CDR3 nucleotide sequence: TGCAGTGCTAGGGAAGGACTAGCGGGACTAGCCAAAAACATTCAGTACTTC. Its protein product is CSAREGLAGLAKNIQYF. This rearrangement joins TRBV20-1 to TRBJ2-4; 12 nucleotides agree with TRBD2. CDR3 size: 17 residues. Germline V gives CDR1 DFQATT, CDR2 SNEGSKA (reference sequence). V lost 3 bases, J lost 0 bases, and 6 bases stayed unmatched.

The V and J genes are TRBV6-1 and TRBJ1-1; D remains ambiguous. From germline, CDR1 is MNHNS and CDR2 SASEGT. This CDR3 is built from 14 residues. V was pared by 2 bases and J by 0 bases, with 7 bases between. CDR3 bases: TGTGCCAGCAGTGAAATCCTATTGAACACTGAAGCTTTCTTT. The encoded protein is CASSEILLNTEAFF.

This clonotype was counted between two and nine times. The V and J genes are TRBV5-5 and TRBJ2-7; D is ambiguous. The CDR3 is made up of 15 amino acids. The germline CDR1 and CDR2 sequences are SGHKS and YYEKEE (reference sequence). Trimming shortened V by 0 bases and J by 0 bases, and 10 bases separated the two germline ends. CDR3 residues: CASSLARQISYEQYF. CDR3 bases: TGTGCCAGCAGCTTGGCCCGGCAGATCTCCTACGAGCAGTACTTC.

This clonotype was seen more than once but under ten times. The chain employs TRBV12-3 or TRBV12-4 and TRBJ2-5; 7 bases match TRBD2. CDR3 length: 13 amino acids. The V and J ends lost 6 bases and 3 bases, in that order; junction bases with no gene match: 4. The CDR3 sequence: CASSTGTKETQYF. Here the CDR3 DNA reads TGTGCCAGCAGCACCGGGACTAAAGAGACCCAGTACTTC.

To note about this clonotype: The CDR3 carries no conserved terminal phenylalanine or tryptophan, so it likely arises from a read error. This sequence joins TRBV7-3 and TRBJ2-1, with 12 bases that match TRBD2. After removal of 6 bases from V and 5 bases from J, the junction contained 5 bases not matched to a gene. Germline V lookup: CDR1 SGHTA, CDR2 FQGTGA. CDR3 size: 15 residues. The CDR3 loop is CASRSSSGRDNEQFS. The CDR3 coding sequence is TGTGCCAGCAGGTCTTCTAGCGGGAGGGACAATGAGCAGTTCTCC.

This clonotype was counted ten times or more. The rearrangement joins TRBV29-1 to TRBJ2-1, with 15 bases matching TRBD2. CDR1 SQVTM and CDR2 ANQGSEA come from the germline V gene. The V and J ends lost 5 bases and 9 bases, in that order; junction bases with no gene match: 8. This CDR3 comprises 15 residues. The DNA for the CDR3 is TGCAGCGTTCCTCGGACTAGCGGGAGGGCCTCTGAGCAGTTCTTC. It encodes CSVPRTSGRASEQFF.

On this clonotype itself: A much larger clone sits a single nucleotide away, making a read error possible. The V and J genes are TRBV7-2 and TRBJ2-5; 8 bases fit TRBD1. The germline gives CDR1 SGHTA, CDR2 FQGNSA. V was pared by 5 bases and J by 5 bases, with 4 bases of the junction left unmatched. The CDR3 length is 13 residues. CDR3 region: CASSIRDRETQYF. The DNA of the CDR3 is TGTGCCAGCAGCATCCGGGACAGGGAGACCCAGTACTTC.

The chain is built from TRBV15 and TRBJ1-5; D gene unclear. The CDR3 has 15 amino acids. The ends were cut back, 0 bases at V and 0 bases at J, with 6 bases in the middle. Looked up from germline, CDR1 is LNHNV and CDR2 is YYDKDF (reference sequence). The CDR3 DNA reads as TGTGCCACCAGCAGAGATCGTGGTAGCAATCAGCCCCAGCATTTT. Translated, it gives CATSRDRGSNQPQHF.

This chain links TRBV4-2 with TRBJ2-1, with 10 positions matching TRBD2. V was clipped by 4 bases and J by 9 bases; unmatched bases: 15. Germline V CDR1 and CDR2: LGHNA, YNFKEQ. CDR3 size: 17 residues. The CDR3 nucleotides are TGTGCCAGCAGCCGCCGGACTAGCGGACAACCCCTGGGTGAGCAGTTCTTC. Translated: CASSRRTSGQPLGEQFF.

The rearrangement uses TRBV5-1 and TRBJ2-1; D not resolved. The ends were cut back, 0 bases at V and 4 bases at J, with 8 bases in the middle. Germline values: CDR1 SGHRS, CDR2 YFSETQ. The CDR3 consists of 14 residues. The CDR3 loop reads CASSLGSAYNEQFF. CDR3 nucleotides: TGCGCCAGCAGCTTGGGGTCGGCGTACAATGAGCAGTTCTTC. Full variable domain (outside the CDR3, taken from reference TRBV5-1 and TRBJ2-1): KAGVTQTPRYLIKTRGQQVTLSCSPISGHRSVSWYQQTPGQGLQFLFEYFSETQRNKGNFPGRFSGRQFSNSRSEMNVSTLELGDSALYLCASSLGSAYNEQFFGPGTRLTVL.

The chain joins TRBV4-3 to TRBJ2-5; TRBD2 matches 10 bases. This CDR3 contains 16 residues. Looked up from germline, CDR1 is LGHNA and CDR2 is YSLEER. J gave up 5 bases and V 1 base, and 7 bases lay outside the gene matches. CDR3 sequence: CASSQGVAGGGETQYF. DNA of the CDR3: TGCGCCAGCAGCCAAGGGGTAGCGGGAGGCGGTGAGACCCAGTACTTC.

This clonotype was counted between two and nine times. This chain joins TRBV12-3 or TRBV12-4 and TRBJ1-5; 7 nucleotides line up with TRBD1. The CDR3 length is 17 residues. The V and J ends lost 4 bases and 4 bases, in that order; junction bases with no gene match: 13. CDR3 sequence: CASSYGGITGVNQPQHF. The CDR3 DNA reads TGTGCCAGCAGTTACGGGGGAATCACAGGGGTGAATCAGCCCCAGCATTTT.